This TCR beta chain was profiled in a study of human T cells and chemical hapten exposure. Whole-study context: Largely, small differences in pooled library volume made per-sample TCR yields vary.

Time point in this sample: patch test 1, 2 weeks after DPC sensitization. Treatment indicated: therapeutic diphenylcyclopropenone sensitization with weekly scalp DPC. A single record per CDR3 protein comes from TCRdb applying MiXCR to the RACE reads. The profile shows approximately 340,000 distinct CDR3 sequences, around 6.9% of them singletons. Study results and caveats: DPC sensitization left the count of TCRs above 1 in 1000 unchanged.

Of note for this clonotype: Its antigen is currently unknown.

Germline V gene data show CDR1 as MDHEN and CDR2 as SYDVKM. V was pared by 6 bases and J by 5 bases, with 17 bases between. The CDR3 consists of 15 residues. The genes are TRBV28 and TRBJ1-3; D unresolved. Sequenced material: whole blood, taken in connection with sensitization to the hapten diphenylcyclopropenone (DPC). The source is a woman in her late teens or twenties with alopecia areata. Some clones in this sample may be carry-over from other donors' samples. The CDR3 nucleotides are TGTGCCAGCAGCACCCCGTCCTACGGGAGAAACACCATATATTTT. As protein: CASSTPSYGRNTIYF.